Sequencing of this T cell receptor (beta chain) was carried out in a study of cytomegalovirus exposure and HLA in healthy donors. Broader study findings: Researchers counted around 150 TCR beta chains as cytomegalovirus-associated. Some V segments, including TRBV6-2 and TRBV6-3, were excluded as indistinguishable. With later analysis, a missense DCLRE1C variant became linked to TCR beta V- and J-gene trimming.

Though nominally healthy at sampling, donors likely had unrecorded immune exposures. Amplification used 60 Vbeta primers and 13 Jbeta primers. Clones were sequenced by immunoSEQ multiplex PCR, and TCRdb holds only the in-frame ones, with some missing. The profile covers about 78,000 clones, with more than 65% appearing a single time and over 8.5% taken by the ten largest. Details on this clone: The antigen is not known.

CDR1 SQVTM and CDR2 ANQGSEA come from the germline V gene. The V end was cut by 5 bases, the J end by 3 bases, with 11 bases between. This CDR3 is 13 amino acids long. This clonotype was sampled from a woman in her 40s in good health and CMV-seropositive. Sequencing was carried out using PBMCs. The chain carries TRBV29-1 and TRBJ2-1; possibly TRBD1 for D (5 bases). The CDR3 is CSVSTAFYNEQFF. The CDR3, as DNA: TGCAGCGTTTCGACAGCCTTCTACAATGAGCAGTTCTTC.